The T cell receptor beta chain under discussion was sequenced for a study of T-cell reconstitution after alpha-beta-depleted transplantation in children. This clonotype has a count of ten or more. The CDR3 is 13 residues long. The germline V gene encodes CDR1 SGHRS and CDR2 YFSETQ. V was pared by 1 base and J by 1 base, with 5 bases between. As it was prepared, the TCRbeta library received unique molecular identifiers. TCRdb re-derived calls from the PCR reads in MiXCR, one entry per CDR3 protein. Among under 140,000 distinct CDR3 sequences, under 13% were seen once, and the ten largest hold 8%. The source is a human donor who donated a stem cell graft to a child with acute lymphoblastic leukemia. The chain carries TRBV5-1 and TRBJ1-1; D is uncertain. This specimen was PBMCs from the stem cell graft donor, taken from the stem cell graft. The CDR3 reads CASSLNPNTEAFF. In DNA form, the CDR3 reads TGCGCCAGCAGCTTGAACCCGAACACTGAAGCTTTCTTT.